The 27 T cell receptor beta chains presented below share a single source sample, sequenced in a study of glioma-infiltrating T cells (TCRdb year 2016). The instrument given in TCRdb is Illumina MiSeq. The iRepertoire nested amplicon-rescue multiplex PCR (arm-PCR) platform was used to amplify TCR alpha and beta CDR3 regions from RNA. The public reads were reprocessed in TCRdb via fastp at Q25 and MiXCR, keeping in-frame beta chains. Identical CDR3 protein sequences are pooled into one entry, listed with their most common genes and DNA. The sample profile shows more than 9,500 distinct CDR3 sequences; about a quarter of them were found once. In total, the top ten clones hold about two fifths of the sample. Sequences were obtained from glioma tissue, nonneoplastic brain tissue, or PBMCs (not recorded which). These receptors all come from a human donor with low-grade glioma or glioblastoma, undergoing nonglioma brain surgery, or in good health (not recorded which).

J is TRBJ2-7 and V is TRBV28; 9 bases fit TRBD2. CDR1 and CDR2 (germline): MDHEN, SYDVKM. V dropped 5 bases and J dropped 0; count of bases not matched to a gene: 8. This CDR3 region has 16 residues. Here the CDR3 reads CASSRQLAGSSYEQYF. CDR3 coding DNA: TGTGCCAGCAGTCGCCAACTAGCGGGCTCCTCCTACGAGCAGTACTTC.

As for this clonotype: This may be a read error, as it is one base from a much larger clone. This chain uses TRBV11-3 with TRBJ2-4; TRBD2 agrees at 7 bases. CDR3 length equals 12 residues. J lost 9 bases, V lost 8 bases, and 7 bases had no gene match. The V gene's germline CDR1 is SGHNT and CDR2 YENEEA. This chain's CDR3 is CASGLAEIIQYF. CDR3 in DNA: TGTGCCAGCGGTCTAGCGGAAATCATTCAGTACTTC.

CDR3 region: CASTGDRGLQDEQYF. The CDR3 nucleotides are TGTGCCAGCACCGGGGACAGGGGGCTCCAGGACGAGCAGTACTTC. The chain is built from TRBV2 and TRBJ2-7; 12 bases match TRBD1. The CDR3 is 15 amino acids. Unmatched junction bases numbered 9, after V lost 7 bases and J lost 5 bases. Per the germline V gene, CDR1 is SNHLY and CDR2 is FYNNEI.

The chain has TRBV5-8 and TRBJ2-4, with 7 bases that match TRBD2. The CDR3 runs 16 residues. The J segment lost 3 bases and the V segment lost 5 bases, leaving 11 bases of the junction unmatched. Germline CDR1 is SGHTS and CDR2 is YDEGEE. In nucleotides, the CDR3 is TGTGCCAGCAGTCGGACTAGTTCTTCGTACAAAAACATTCAGTACTTC. It encodes CASSRTSSSYKNIQYF. Full variable domain (rest looked up from reference TRBV5-8 and TRBJ2-4): EAGVTQSPTHLIKTRGQQATLRCSPISGHTSVYWYQQALGLGLQFLLWYDEGEERNRGNFPPRFSGRQFPNYSSELNVNALELEDSALYLCASSRTSSSYKNIQYFGAGTRLSVL.

The chain links TRBV3-1 to TRBJ1-2, with D possibly being TRBD1 (6 bases). The ends were cut back, 4 bases at V and 2 bases at J, with 14 bases in the middle. CDR1 and CDR2 from the germline V gene are LGHDT and YNNKEL (reference sequence). The CDR3 covers 15 residues. Here the CDR3 reads CASSPRPTGNYGYTF. DNA of the CDR3: TGTGCCAGCAGCCCCCGTCCGACAGGAAACTATGGCTACACCTTC.

The chain couples TRBV6-1 to TRBJ1-1; D gene uncertain. The V and J ends lost 10 bases and 7 bases respectively, with 25 bases between them. There are 15 residues in the CDR3. CDR1 is MNHNS, CDR2 SASEGT, per germline. CDR3 nucleotides: TGTGCCATAAGTGAGGCCCCCGGGATCCGAGATGAAGCTTTCTTT. Its translation: CAISEAPGIRDEAFF.

This clonotype was seen ten or more times. This chain uses TRBV28 with TRBJ1-3; D is uncertain. CDR1 MDHEN and CDR2 SYDVKM come from the germline V gene. V lost 5 bases and J 4 bases, leaving 9 bases between the germline ends. The CDR3 loop spans 13 amino acids. CDR3 sequence (DNA): TGTGCCAGCAGTCCTCCCGCGGGAAACACCATATATTTT. It encodes CASSPPAGNTIYF. Filled out from reference TRBV28 and TRBJ1-3, the complete variable domain reads DVKVTQSSRYLVKRTGEKVFLECVQDMDHENMFWYRQDPGLGLRLIYFSYDVKMKEKGDIPEGYSVSREKKERFSLILESASTNQTSMYLCASSPPAGNTIYFGEGSWLTVV.

This clonotype was detected a few times. The chain has TRBV7-2 and TRBJ2-7; TRBD2 aligns across 7 bases. V gave up 5 bases and J gave up 9 bases; unmatched junction bases: 16. CDR1 is SGHTA, CDR2 FQGNSA, per germline. CDR3 size: 15 residues. CDR3 sequence reads: CASSDKAGTTRGQYF. The CDR3, as DNA: TGTGCCAGCAGCGATAAGGCCGGGACTACTCGAGGGCAGTACTTC.

This clonotype has a count of ten or more. The chain carries TRBV27 and TRBJ1-5, with D tentatively TRBD1 (5 bases). V was cut by 8 bases and J by 0 bases, with 20 bases left in between. Per the germline V gene, CDR1 is MNHEY and CDR2 is SMNVEV (reference sequence). CDR3 length: 17 amino acids. The CDR3 sequence is CASGPSGGDDSNQPQHF. Here the CDR3 DNA reads TGTGCCAGCGGCCCATCGGGGGGGGATGATAGCAATCAGCCCCAGCATTTT.

This clonotype is labeled as medium-sized (0.01 to 0.1%). V is TRBV6-6 and J is TRBJ2-3; TRBD2 matches 9 bases. V was pared by 2 bases and J by 3 bases, with 3 bases of the junction left unmatched. Per the germline V gene, CDR1 is MNHNY and CDR2 is SVGAGI (reference sequence). This CDR3 spans 15 amino acids. Here the CDR3 reads CASSYAGLATDTQYF. The CDR3 DNA is TGTGCCAGCAGTTACGCCGGACTAGCGACAGATACGCAGTATTTT.

This clonotype was recorded many times. V usage is TRBV20-1 and J usage is TRBJ1-1, with 7 positions matching TRBD1. This CDR3 spans 14 amino acids. The ends lost 6 bases at V and 4 bases at J; junction bases unmatched: 11. The germline V gene has CDR1 DFQATT and CDR2 SNEGSKA (reference sequence). The CDR3 coding sequence is TGCAGTGCCCGGCTGGGGACAGATATCACTGAAGCTTTCTTT. This translates into CSARLGTDITEAFF.

In this sample, this clonotype turned up many times. This chain links TRBV20-1 with TRBJ1-1, with 8 bases lining up with TRBD1. V shed 6 bases and J 10 bases; nucleotides not matched to a gene: 13. Germline CDR1 is DFQATT and CDR2 is SNEGSKA (reference sequence). This CDR3 is 13 amino acids long. The CDR3 DNA follows: TGCAGTGCCGCGAACCCAGGGGGCCGTGGAGCTTTCTTT. Its translation: CSAANPGGRGAFF.

This clonotype appeared a few times. This may be a read error: a much more frequent sequence differs by one nucleotide. The chain has TRBV20-1 and TRBJ2-2, with unresolved D. Trimming removed 5 bases from V and 4 bases from J, with 11 bases in between. CDR1 is DFQATT and CDR2 is SNEGSKA in the germline V gene (reference sequence). This CDR3 spans 13 amino acids. The chain's CDR3 is CSASAQSTGELFF. CDR3 bases: TGCAGTGCTTCCGCACAGAGCACCGGGGAGCTGTTTTTT.

A note on this clonotype: The junction departs from the called germline gene at one end, perhaps through a read error. The chain is built from TRBV29-1 and TRBJ2-2, with 7 bases fitting TRBD2. Germline V gene lookup returns CDR1 SQVTM and CDR2 ANQGSEA. The CDR3 runs 15 residues. The CDR3 bases are TGCAGCGTTGAGGCTAGCGGTACGAACACCGGGGATCTGTTTTTT. Its translation is CSVEASGTNTGDLFF.

This clonotype was seen a few times. CDR3 residues: CASSPEGPGELFF. CDR3 DNA: TGTGCCAGCAGCCCAGAGGGACCCGGGGAGCTGTTTTTT. This chain uses TRBV5-4 with TRBJ2-2, with D perhaps assigned TRBD1 or TRBD2 (5 bases each). The CDR3 length is 13 residues. V shed 4 bases and J shed 6 bases, with 10 bases lying between them. The germline gives CDR1 SGHNT, CDR2 YYREEE (reference sequence).

Many counts were recorded for this clonotype. The V call is TRBV3-1, the J call TRBJ2-7; D may correspond to TRBD1 or TRBD2 (5 bases each). The CDR3 runs to 13 residues. The V gene lost 4 bases and the J gene lost 3 bases, with 10 bases spanning the gap. Germline values: CDR1 LGHDT, CDR2 YNNKEL (reference sequence). The CDR3 DNA is TGTGCCAGCAGCCTAGGGGCGGGCTACGAGCAGTACTTC. Residues: CASSLGAGYEQYF.

This clonotype is judged medium-sized (0.01 to 0.1%). This rearrangement joins TRBV20-1 to TRBJ2-7; 8 nucleotides agree with TRBD1. The J segment lost 3 bases and the V segment lost 4 bases, leaving 2 bases of the junction unmatched. This CDR3 region has 12 residues. Germline assignment: CDR1 DFQATT and CDR2 SNEGSKA (reference sequence). This CDR3 reads CSATGQDYEQYF. In DNA, the CDR3 is TGCAGTGCTACGGGACAGGACTACGAGCAGTACTTC.

This clonotype turned up a few times. This chain joins TRBV12-3 or TRBV12-4 and TRBJ2-3; D is perhaps TRBD1 or TRBD2 (5 bases each). Trimming stripped 2 bases from V and 1 base from J, with 16 bases between. CDR3 length: 17 amino acids. The CDR3 loop reads CASSLLGPQYRTDTQYF. The DNA for the CDR3 is TGTGCCAGCAGTTTACTGGGACCTCAGTACCGCACAGATACGCAGTATTTT.

V usage is TRBV2 and J usage is TRBJ2-6; D gene unclear. In germline, CDR1 is SNHLY, CDR2 FYNNEI. This CDR3 spans 17 amino acids. The germline V and J ends were trimmed by 3 bases and 0 bases, with 12 bases remaining between them. The CDR3 sequence is CASSEMGSGSGANVLTF. The CDR3 coding sequence is TGTGCCAGCAGTGAGATGGGATCGGGCTCTGGGGCCAACGTCCTGACTTTC. The entire variable domain, with the rest obtained from reference TRBV2 and TRBJ2-6, is as follows: EPEVTQTPSHQVTQMGQEVILRCVPISNHLYFYWYRQILGQKVEFLVSFYNNEISEKSEIFDDQFSVERPDGSNFTLKIRSTKLEDSAMYFCASSEMGSGSGANVLTFGAGSRLTVL.

The CDR3 region has the DNA TGTGCCTGGAGTCCGAAGGGGGGGGAAAATCAGCCCCAGCATTTT. It encodes CAWSPKGGENQPQHF. The V gene is TRBV30, the J gene TRBJ1-5; a possible D gene is TRBD1 (6 bases). This CDR3 has 15 amino acids. The V and J ends lost 2 bases and 4 bases respectively, with 15 bases between them. In germline, CDR1 is GTSNPN, CDR2 SVGIG (reference sequence).

The chain combines TRBV5-1 with TRBJ2-5; D might be TRBD2 (5 bases). V was cut by 0 bases and J by 4 bases, with 16 bases left in between. The CDR3 loop spans 16 amino acids. Per germline, CDR1 SGHRS and CDR2 YFSETQ. In DNA, the CDR3 is TGCGCCAGCAGCTTGGAAGGCGGAGGCAGCCGAGAGACCCAGTACTTC. Translation gives CASSLEGGGSRETQYF.

The rearrangement joins TRBV28 to TRBJ2-3, with 10 bases aligning to TRBD1. Losses at the gene ends were 3 bases for V and 4 bases for J; bases not matched to a gene: 4. The CDR3 spans 15 residues. Looked up from germline, CDR1 is MDHEN and CDR2 is SYDVKM. The CDR3 sequence is CASSFIGTGADTQYF. The DNA for the CDR3 is TGTGCCAGCAGTTTTATAGGGACAGGGGCAGATACGCAGTATTTT.

This clonotype was found many times. The chain combines TRBV15 with TRBJ2-3, with TRBD2 matching 13 bases. V was clipped by 0 bases and J by 4 bases; unmatched bases: 10. This CDR3 comprises 19 residues. Per the germline V gene, CDR1 is LNHNV and CDR2 is YYDKDF (reference sequence). The DNA for the CDR3 is TGTGCCACCAGCAGAGAGAGGCGGAGGACTAGCGGGAGCGCAGATACGCAGTATTTT. Translating gives CATSRERRRTSGSADTQYF.

This clonotype was seen many times. The J gene is TRBJ2-1, the V gene TRBV10-2, with 7 bases that match TRBD1. Germline V CDR1 and CDR2: WSHSY, SAAADI. V trimming: 3 bases; J trimming: 7 bases; junction bases outside the gene matches: 6. The CDR3 has 14 amino acids. The CDR3 DNA follows: TGCGCCAGCAGTGATGTAGGGGGCCTGAATGAGCAGTTCTTC. The encoded protein is CASSDVGGLNEQFF.

Concerning this clonotype itself: Mismatch with germline at one junction end may stem from a read error. The genes are TRBV28 and TRBJ2-7, with D perhaps matching TRBD1 or TRBD2 (5 bases each). In germline, CDR1 is MDHEN, CDR2 SYDVKM. This CDR3 spans 14 amino acids. Here the CDR3 reads CASSSNGAGPRGHF. CDR3 DNA: TGTGCCAGCAGTTCGAACGGGGCAGGTCCTCGAGGGCACTTC.

This clonotype came up a few times. V usage is TRBV3-1 and J usage is TRBJ2-7; 7 bases match TRBD1. CDR3 size: 14 residues. Losses at the gene ends were 3 bases for V and 2 bases for J; bases not matched to a gene: 4. The V gene's germline CDR1 is LGHDT and CDR2 YNNKEL (reference sequence). CDR3 sequence reads: CASSQSDRAYEQYF. The CDR3 DNA follows: TGTGCCAGCAGCCAGTCCGACAGGGCCTACGAGCAGTACTTC.

The genes are TRBV5-4 and TRBJ1-1; 8 nucleotides line up with TRBD1. J was trimmed by 6 bases and V by 6 bases; bases with no gene match: 10. Germline CDR1 SGHNT, CDR2 YYREEE (reference sequence). The CDR3 is made up of 14 amino acids. Here the CDR3 reads CASTIQGDGAEAFF. The CDR3 region has the DNA TGTGCCAGCACCATACAGGGGGATGGGGCTGAAGCTTTCTTT.